The 31 T cell receptor beta chains presented below share a single source sample, sequenced in a study of blood T cell repertoires in COVID-19. TCRdb's copy holds only in-frame clones and misses some; the assay was immunoSEQ multiplex PCR. Here the sample spans more than 250,000 clones, 80% to 90% being singletons. The sequencing sample was made of peripheral blood. These receptors all stem from a woman aged 50 to 60 with COVID-19, enrolled during active disease.

In regard to this clone: The same CDR3 is also encoded by other DNA sequences in this sample. The chain links TRBV6-5 to TRBJ1-2, with D possibly being TRBD1 (6 bases). The germline gives CDR1 MNHEY, CDR2 SVGAGI. The V end was cut by 5 bases, the J end by 2 bases, with 9 bases between. The CDR3 contains 13 residues. The CDR3 DNA sequence: TGTGCCAGCAGTCGGGACACCAACTATGGCTACACCTTC. Its translation is CASSRDTNYGYTF.

The chain is built from TRBV5-8 and TRBJ1-1; 7 bases fit TRBD1. The CDR3 has 15 amino acids. Germline loops: CDR1 SGHTS, CDR2 YDEGEE. The V gene end was trimmed by 3 bases and the J gene end by 1 base; junction bases not matched to a gene: 6. CDR3 in DNA: TGTGCCAGCAGCTCGTGGGGACAGACGAACACTGAAGCTTTCTTT. Translation: CASSSWGQTNTEAFF.

This chain connects TRBV7-2 to TRBJ2-7; perhaps TRBD1 as D (6 bases). This CDR3 contains 16 residues. Per germline, CDR1 SGHTA and CDR2 FQGNSA. The V end was cut by 0 bases, the J end by 3 bases, with 15 bases between. The CDR3 DNA sequence: TGTGCCAGCAGCTTAGCGCAGGGACATACCCTCTACGAGCAGTACTTC. Translation gives CASSLAQGHTLYEQYF.

V gene TRBV2 combines with J gene TRBJ2-5; D may be TRBD1 (6 bases). This CDR3 is built from 16 residues. V was cut by 6 bases and J by 2 bases, with 19 bases left in between. Germline CDR1 SNHLY, CDR2 FYNNEI. CDR3 nucleotides: TGTGCCAGCAGGGTGACAGGATCAGCTCCACAAGAGACCCAGTACTTC. It specifies CASRVTGSAPQETQYF. Using reference TRBV2 and TRBJ2-5 for the parts outside the CDR3, the full variable domain is EPEVTQTPSHQVTQMGQEVILRCVPISNHLYFYWYRQILGQKVEFLVSFYNNEISEKSEIFDDQFSVERPDGSNFTLKIRSTKLEDSAMYFCASRVTGSAPQETQYFGPGTRLLVL.

The chain combines TRBV5-1 with TRBJ2-3; 8 bases map to TRBD2. The ends lost 1 base at V and 4 bases at J; junction bases unmatched: 5. From germline, CDR1 is SGHRS and CDR2 YFSETQ. The CDR3 loop spans 15 amino acids. CDR3 in amino acids: CASSLSGRAPDTQYF. The CDR3 nucleotides read TGCGCCAGCAGCTTGTCCGGGAGGGCCCCAGATACGCAGTATTTT.

The chain employs TRBV7-9 and TRBJ2-3, with D tentatively TRBD2 (6 bases). The V gene's germline CDR1 is SEHNR and CDR2 FQNEAQ (reference sequence). Trimming removed 5 bases at V and 4 bases at J, with 10 bases between. The CDR3 spans 13 residues. The CDR3 reads CASSPSVADTQYF. The CDR3 DNA reads as TGTGCCAGCAGCCCTAGCGTCGCAGATACGCAGTATTTT.

The chain has TRBV7-9 and TRBJ1-1; 8 positions agree with TRBD1. The CDR3 totals 15 residues. The V segment lost 5 bases and the J segment 6 bases; nucleotides outside the gene matches: 11. Germline V gene sequence: CDR1 SEHNR, CDR2 FQNEAQ (reference sequence). CDR3 DNA: TGTGCCAGCAGCGCGAGGGCAGGGGGCGCGCCTGAAGCTTTCTTT. Its translation: CASSARAGGAPEAFF.

The chain links TRBV5-1 to TRBJ1-1; D is unresolved. Germline-derived CDR1 and CDR2 are SGHRS and YFSETQ. The CDR3 consists of 14 residues. The V end lost 1 base, the J end lost 5 bases, and 12 bases lay between the germline ends. CDR3 DNA: TGCGCCAGCAGCTTGAATATCGGGGTTACTGAAGCTTTCTTT. Translation gives CASSLNIGVTEAFF.

The table lists this clone with a few counts. The chain recombines TRBV18 with TRBJ1-2; 7 bases are a match to TRBD1. The germline V gene has CDR1 KGHSH and CDR2 LQKENI. V was pared by 3 bases and J by 0 bases, with 1 base of the junction left unmatched. CDR3 size: 14 residues. CDR3 sequence: CASSPGQSNYGYTF. CDR3 nucleotide sequence: TGTGCCAGCTCACCGGGACAGTCTAACTATGGCTACACCTTC.

The genes are TRBV24-1 and TRBJ2-6; 7 bases align to TRBD2. Trimming at V came to 7 bases and at J to 1 base, leaving 3 bases not matched to a gene. The germline gives CDR1 KGHDR, CDR2 SFDVKD. This CDR3 region has 15 residues. Here the CDR3 DNA reads TGTGCCACCAGCTGGGGAGGGTCTGGGGCCAACGTCCTGACTTTC. Translation: CATSWGGSGANVLTF.

The rearrangement links TRBV6-6 to TRBJ2-4; tentatively, D is TRBD1 (6 bases). The germline V gene encodes CDR1 MNHNY and CDR2 SVGAGI (reference sequence). V dropped 0 bases and J dropped 0 bases, with 9 bases sitting between them. The CDR3 length is 16 residues. CDR3: CASSYSTGIAKNIQYF. The CDR3 DNA sequence: TGTGCCAGCAGTTACTCGACAGGAATAGCCAAAAACATTCAGTACTTC.

The rearrangement links TRBV7-3 to TRBJ1-1; no reliable D call. The CDR3 is made up of 13 amino acids. The V end was cut by 0 bases, the J end by 3 bases, with 5 bases between. In germline, CDR1 is SGHTA, CDR2 FQGTGA. The chain's CDR3 is CASSLTRDTEAFF. The DNA of the CDR3 is TGTGCCAGCAGCTTAACGCGGGACACTGAAGCTTTCTTT.

The V gene is TRBV27, the J gene TRBJ2-7; 10 nucleotides match TRBD1. The CDR3 runs 18 residues. V was pared by 1 base and J by 5 bases, with 14 bases of the junction left unmatched. Germline V lookup: CDR1 MNHEY, CDR2 SMNVEV (reference sequence). CDR3 bases: TGTGCCAGCAGTTTATTGTCAATAATGGACAGGGGGATCAACGAGCAGTACTTC. Protein sequence: CASSLLSIMDRGINEQYF.

This sequence joins TRBV5-1 and TRBJ1-1; TRBD1 might be the D (6 bases). The CDR3 is made up of 14 amino acids. The V end lost 4 bases, the J end lost 1 base, and 11 bases lay between the germline ends. Per germline, CDR1 SGHRS and CDR2 YFSETQ. This CDR3 reads CASSPLDRNTEAFF. DNA of the CDR3: TGCGCCAGCAGCCCCCTGGACAGGAACACTGAAGCTTTCTTT. The complete variable domain, with remaining parts taken from reference TRBV5-1 and TRBJ1-1, reads KAGVTQTPRYLIKTRGQQVTLSCSPISGHRSVSWYQQTPGQGLQFLFEYFSETQRNKGNFPGRFSGRQFSNSRSEMNVSTLELGDSALYLCASSPLDRNTEAFFGQGTRLTVV.

The V and J genes are TRBV29-1 and TRBJ2-2; D might be TRBD1 (6 bases). The length of the CDR3 is 13 residues. The germline V gene has CDR1 SQVTM and CDR2 ANQGSEA. Trimming removed 3 bases from V and 3 bases from J, with 8 bases in between. For the CDR3, the DNA is TGCAGCGTTGACAGGGGTTACACCGGGGAGCTGTTTTTT. This codes for CSVDRGYTGELFF.

The genes are TRBV6-2 or TRBV6-3 and TRBJ2-7; D is unresolved. The CDR3 length is 15 residues. The germline V and J ends were trimmed by 0 bases and 3 bases, with 12 bases remaining between them. Germline CDR1 reads MNHEY; CDR2 reads SVGEGT. CDR3 protein: CASSYSIPGFYEQYF. CDR3 sequence (DNA): TGTGCCAGCAGTTACTCGATTCCGGGTTTCTACGAGCAGTACTTC.

The chain employs TRBV11-3 and TRBJ2-3; 16 nucleotides line up with TRBD2. With V trimmed by 5 bases and J by 2 bases, 4 bases remained unmatched. The CDR3 consists of 17 residues. From germline, CDR1 is SGHNT and CDR2 YENEEA. CDR3 nucleotides: TGTGCCAGCAGCACGGGACTAGCGGGAGGGCCCACAGATACGCAGTATTTT. Protein product: CASSTGLAGGPTDTQYF.

The rearrangement joins TRBV19 to TRBJ1-5; 8 nucleotides agree with TRBD1. Germline CDR1 reads LNHDA; CDR2 reads SQIVND (reference sequence). The CDR3 totals 15 residues. Germline trimming cut 2 bases from V and 6 bases from J; bases unmatched to any gene: 6. CDR3 sequence: CASSIRQGASQPQHF. CDR3 sequence (DNA): TGTGCCAGTAGTATAAGGCAGGGGGCGTCTCAGCCCCAGCATTTT.

The J gene is TRBJ2-1, the V gene TRBV10-2; TRBD2 matches 9 bases. V dropped 3 bases and J dropped 7; count of bases not matched to a gene: 4. The CDR3 runs to 14 residues. The germline CDR1 and CDR2 sequences are WSHSY and SAAADI. CDR3 residues: CASSDSGRRNEQFF. The CDR3 region has the DNA TGCGCCAGCAGTGACAGCGGGAGGAGGAATGAGCAGTTCTTC.

This sequence joins TRBV5-8 and TRBJ2-3; D possibly corresponds to TRBD1 (6 bases). The CDR3 has 15 residues. V was clipped by 4 bases and J by 3 bases, with 15 bases between them. Germline CDR1 reads SGHTS; CDR2 reads YDEGEE. In DNA, the CDR3 is TGTGCCAGCAGCCCTAACAGGGCCCGTACAGATACGCAGTATTTT. It translates to CASSPNRARTDTQYF. The variable domain in full, completed from reference TRBV5-8 and TRBJ2-3, reads EAGVTQSPTHLIKTRGQQATLRCSPISGHTSVYWYQQALGLGLQFLLWYDEGEERNRGNFPPRFSGRQFPNYSSELNVNALELEDSALYLCASSPNRARTDTQYFGPGTRLTVL.

The gene calls are TRBV5-6 and TRBJ2-1; 7 nucleotides agree with TRBD2. This CDR3 contains 17 residues. Germline CDR1 reads SGHDT; CDR2 reads YYEEEE. V shed 3 bases, J shed 0 bases, and the junction held 9 bases outside the gene matches. The CDR3 region has the DNA TGTGCCAGCAGCTCGGTGAAGCGGGGCGGCTCCTACAATGAGCAGTTCTTC. This translates into CASSSVKRGGSYNEQFF.

This clone appeared a single time. The chain employs TRBV27 and TRBJ2-7; 10 bases match TRBD2. The CDR3 runs 12 residues. The V and J ends lost 8 bases and 4 bases, in that order; junction bases with no gene match: 2. Germline V gene sequence: CDR1 MNHEY, CDR2 SMNVEV (reference sequence). CDR3 sequence: CASRTSGYEQYF. The CDR3 DNA reads TGTGCCAGCCGGACTAGCGGTTACGAGCAGTACTTC.

The chain carries TRBV9 and TRBJ2-1; TRBD2 aligns across 10 bases. The CDR3 loop spans 16 amino acids. Germline V gene data show CDR1 as SGDLS and CDR2 as YYNGEE. V dropped 0 bases and J dropped 8; count of bases not matched to a gene: 8. The DNA for the CDR3 is TGTGCCAGCAGCGTAGAGAGCGGGAGGGTCACAGATGAGCAGTTCTTC. It translates to CASSVESGRVTDEQFF.

The rearrangement joins TRBV18 to TRBJ2-7, with 9 bases matching TRBD1. The CDR3 is made up of 15 amino acids. Germline lookup yields CDR1 KGHSH and CDR2 LQKENI. The trim removed 2 bases at V and 6 bases at J, leaving 8 bases unmatched. CDR3 sequence: CASSPSNRGPVEQYF. CDR3 DNA: TGTGCCAGCTCACCATCTAACAGGGGGCCCGTCGAGCAGTACTTC.

The rearrangement joins TRBV7-3 to TRBJ2-5, with TRBD1 matching 7 bases. Germline-derived CDR1 and CDR2 are SGHTA and FQGTGA. This CDR3 is 13 amino acids long. After removal of 5 bases from V and 2 bases from J, the junction contained 2 bases not matched to a gene. The CDR3 sequence: CASSPGQQETQYF. The CDR3 DNA reads as TGTGCCAGCAGCCCGGGACAGCAAGAGACCCAGTACTTC.

CDR3 in amino acids: CAISWDRTYEQYF. As DNA, the CDR3 is TGTGCCATCAGCTGGGACAGAACCTACGAGCAGTACTTC. The genes are TRBV10-3 and TRBJ2-7; TRBD1 agrees at 7 bases. The CDR3 totals 13 residues. The junction had 4 bases not matched to a gene; V was cut back by 6 bases and J by 2 bases. Germline CDR1 and CDR2: ENHRY and SYGVKD.

This rearrangement joins TRBV7-9 to TRBJ1-4; the D gene is possibly TRBD1 (6 bases). The V end was cut by 2 bases, the J end by 3 bases, with 13 bases between. The CDR3 spans 16 residues. The germline gives CDR1 SEHNR, CDR2 FQNEAQ (reference sequence). The CDR3 protein is CASSLPGAGANEKLFF. CDR3 nucleotides: TGTGCCAGCAGCTTACCAGGGGCAGGAGCTAATGAAAAACTGTTTTTT.

The chain links TRBV7-3 to TRBJ2-3; D might be TRBD2 (6 bases). V gave up 1 base and J gave up 2 bases, with 22 bases separating them. Germline V gives CDR1 SGHTA, CDR2 FQGTGA. This CDR3 is built from 19 residues. CDR3 region: CASSLSSGAAVLSTDTQYF. For the CDR3, the DNA is TGTGCCAGCAGCTTAAGCTCGGGAGCGGCTGTTCTCTCCACAGATACGCAGTATTTT.

V is TRBV4-1 and J is TRBJ1-3, with 8 bases lining up with TRBD1. CDR1 and CDR2 (germline): MGHRA, YSYEKL. The CDR3 runs 16 residues. The V gene end was trimmed by 4 bases and the J gene end by 4 bases; junction bases not matched to a gene: 9. Written as DNA, the CDR3 is TGCGCCAGCAGCCCCGGCCCCGGACAGGGCGGAAACACCATATATTTT. It translates to CASSPGPGQGGNTIYF.

This chain uses TRBV30 with TRBJ1-5; no clear D gene. CDR3 length equals 13 residues. The germline V gene encodes CDR1 GTSNPN and CDR2 SVGIG (reference sequence). Trimming left V 1 base short and J 4 bases short, with 8 bases between. CDR3: CAWSGSVNQPQHF. The CDR3 DNA follows: TGTGCCTGGAGTGGCTCGGTTAATCAGCCCCAGCATTTT. The full variable domain, with the rest looked up from reference TRBV30 and TRBJ1-5, is SQTIHQWPATLVQPVGSPLSLECTVEGTSNPNLYWYRQAAGRGLQLLFYSVGIGQISSEVPQNLSASRPQDRQFILSSKKLLLSDSGFYLCAWSGSVNQPQHFGDGTRLSIL.

The chain links TRBV10-3 to TRBJ2-6; D is possibly TRBD2 (5 bases). CDR1 and CDR2 (germline): ENHRY, SYGVKD. The CDR3 runs to 14 residues. The ends were cut back, 4 bases at V and 4 bases at J, with 8 bases in the middle. CDR3 nucleotides: TGTGCCATCAGTGGAGGGCCCGGGGCCAACGTCCTGACTTTC. Its translation: CAISGGPGANVLTF.